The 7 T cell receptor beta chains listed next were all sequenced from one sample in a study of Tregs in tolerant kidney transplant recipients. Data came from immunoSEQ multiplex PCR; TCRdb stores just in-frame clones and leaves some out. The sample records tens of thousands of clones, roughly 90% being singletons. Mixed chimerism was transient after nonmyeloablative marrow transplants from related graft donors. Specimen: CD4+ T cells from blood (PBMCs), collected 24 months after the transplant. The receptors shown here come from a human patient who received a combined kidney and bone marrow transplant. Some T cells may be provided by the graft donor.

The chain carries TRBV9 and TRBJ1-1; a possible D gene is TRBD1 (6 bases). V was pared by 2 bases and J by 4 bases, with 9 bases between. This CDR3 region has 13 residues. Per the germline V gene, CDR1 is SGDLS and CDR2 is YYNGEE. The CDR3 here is CASSVGRGTEAFF. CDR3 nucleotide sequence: TGTGCCAGCAGCGTTGGCAGGGGCACTGAAGCTTTCTTT.

In nucleotides, the CDR3 is TGCGCCAGCAGCCAGAGGGACAGTTACTACGAGCAGTACTTC. Its protein is CASSQRDSYYEQYF. The gene calls are TRBV4-1 and TRBJ2-7; 7 bases align to TRBD1. The CDR3 extends over 14 amino acids. J gave up 3 bases and V 3 bases, and 5 bases lay outside the gene matches. Germline assignment: CDR1 MGHRA and CDR2 YSYEKL.

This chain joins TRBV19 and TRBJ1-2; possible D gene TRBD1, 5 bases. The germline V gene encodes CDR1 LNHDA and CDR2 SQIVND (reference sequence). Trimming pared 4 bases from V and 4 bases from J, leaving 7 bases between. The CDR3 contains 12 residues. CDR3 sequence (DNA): TGTGCCAGTAGTAGGGGGGTCTATGGCTACACCTTC. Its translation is CASSRGVYGYTF.

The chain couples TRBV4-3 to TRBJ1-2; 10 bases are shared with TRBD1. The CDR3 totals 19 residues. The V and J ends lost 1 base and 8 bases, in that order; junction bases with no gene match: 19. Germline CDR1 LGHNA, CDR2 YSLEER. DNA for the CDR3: TGCGCCAGCAGCCAAGGCGCTGGGACAGGGGCTTCTTTTCCCTTCGGCTACACCTTC. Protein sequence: CASSQGAGTGASFPFGYTF.

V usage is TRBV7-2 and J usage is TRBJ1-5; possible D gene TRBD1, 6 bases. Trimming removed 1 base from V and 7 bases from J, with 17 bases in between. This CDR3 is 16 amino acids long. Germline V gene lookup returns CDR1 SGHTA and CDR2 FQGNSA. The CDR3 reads CASSLGLAGAQQPQHF. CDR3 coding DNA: TGTGCCAGCAGCTTAGGGCTTGCGGGGGCCCAGCAGCCCCAGCATTTT.

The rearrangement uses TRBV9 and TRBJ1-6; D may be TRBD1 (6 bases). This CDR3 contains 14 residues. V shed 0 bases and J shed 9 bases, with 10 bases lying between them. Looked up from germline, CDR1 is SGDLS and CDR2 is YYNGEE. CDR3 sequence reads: CASSVDGRGSPLHF. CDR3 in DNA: TGTGCCAGCAGCGTAGATGGCAGGGGTTCACCCCTCCACTTT.

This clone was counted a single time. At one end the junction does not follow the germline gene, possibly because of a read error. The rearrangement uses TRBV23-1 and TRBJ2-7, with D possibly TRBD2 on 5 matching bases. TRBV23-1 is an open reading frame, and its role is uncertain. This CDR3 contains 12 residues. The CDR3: CASTPRAAVVRF. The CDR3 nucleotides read TGCGCCAGCACCCCGCGGGCAGCCGTCGTTCGATTC.